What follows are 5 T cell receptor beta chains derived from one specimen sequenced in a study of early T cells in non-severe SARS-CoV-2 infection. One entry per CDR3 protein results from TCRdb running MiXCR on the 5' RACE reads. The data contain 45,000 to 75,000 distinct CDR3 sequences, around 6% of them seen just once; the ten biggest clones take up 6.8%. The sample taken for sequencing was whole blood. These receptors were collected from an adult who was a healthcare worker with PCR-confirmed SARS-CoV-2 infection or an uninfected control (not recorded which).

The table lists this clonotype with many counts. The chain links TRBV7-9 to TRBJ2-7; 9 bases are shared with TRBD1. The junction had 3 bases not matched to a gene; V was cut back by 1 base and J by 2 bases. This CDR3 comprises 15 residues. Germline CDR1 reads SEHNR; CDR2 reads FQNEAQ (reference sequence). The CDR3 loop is CASSLGRTGAYEQYF. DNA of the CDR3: TGTGCCAGCAGCTTAGGTAGGACAGGGGCCTACGAGCAGTACTTC.

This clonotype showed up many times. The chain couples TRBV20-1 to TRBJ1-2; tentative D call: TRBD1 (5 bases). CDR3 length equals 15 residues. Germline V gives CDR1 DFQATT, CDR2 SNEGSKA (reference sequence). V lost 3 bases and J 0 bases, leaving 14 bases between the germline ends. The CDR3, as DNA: TGCAGTGCTAGTTCCCAGGGTCCGTCTAACTATGGCTACACCTTC. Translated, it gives CSASSQGPSNYGYTF.

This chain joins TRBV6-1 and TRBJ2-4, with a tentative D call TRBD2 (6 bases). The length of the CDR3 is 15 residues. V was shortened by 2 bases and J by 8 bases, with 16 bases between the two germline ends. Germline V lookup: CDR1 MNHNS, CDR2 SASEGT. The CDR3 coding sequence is TGTGCCAGCAGTGAAATGGGGGGATGGGGGTACATTCAGTACTTC. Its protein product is CASSEMGGWGYIQYF.

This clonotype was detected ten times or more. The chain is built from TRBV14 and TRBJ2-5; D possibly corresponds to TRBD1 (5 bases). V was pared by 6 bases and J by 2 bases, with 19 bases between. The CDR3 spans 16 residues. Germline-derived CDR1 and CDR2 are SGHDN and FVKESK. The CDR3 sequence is CASSRIAGFRQETQYF. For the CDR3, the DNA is TGTGCCAGCAGTCGAATAGCAGGGTTCCGACAAGAGACCCAGTACTTC. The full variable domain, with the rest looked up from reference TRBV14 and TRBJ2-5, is EAGVTQFPSHSVIEKGQTVTLRCDPISGHDNLYWYRRVMGKEIKFLLHFVKESKQDESGMPNNRFLAERTGGTYSTLKVQPAELEDSGVYFCASSRIAGFRQETQYFGPGTRLLVL.

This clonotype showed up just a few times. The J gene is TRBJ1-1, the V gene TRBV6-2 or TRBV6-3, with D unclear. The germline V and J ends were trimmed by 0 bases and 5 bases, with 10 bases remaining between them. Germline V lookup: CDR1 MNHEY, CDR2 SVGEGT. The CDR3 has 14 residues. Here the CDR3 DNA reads TGTGCCAGCAGTTACTCGATCTTGGGGACTGAAGCTTTCTTT. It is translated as CASSYSILGTEAFF.